The 16 T cell receptor beta chains below come from one sample, sequenced in a study of CD8 T cells in ankylosing spondylitis. TCRdb re-analysed the 5' RACE reads in MiXCR, keeping a single row per CDR3 protein. The sample has about 250,000 distinct CDR3 sequences, 32% seen once; the top ten hold approximately 4.6%. The specimen was blood, either unsorted or a sorted T cell fraction (not recorded which). The receptors derive from a male donor with ankylosing spondylitis or in good health (not recorded which).

This clonotype was detected only a few times. This chain joins TRBV6-1 and TRBJ2-1; D possibly corresponds to TRBD2 (6 bases). There are 12 residues in the CDR3. V lost 1 base to trimming and J lost 15 bases, with 13 bases between them. Germline V gives CDR1 MNHNS, CDR2 SASEGT. In DNA, the CDR3 is TGTGCCAGCAGTGAAGTAGGCGGGGTTCCGTTCTTC. As protein: CASSEVGGVPFF.

The chain combines TRBV4-1 with TRBJ1-2, with D possibly being TRBD1 (5 bases). The V end was cut by 0 bases, the J end by 0 bases, with 8 bases between. The CDR3 covers 15 residues. CDR1 and CDR2 from the germline V gene are MGHRA and YSYEKL. The CDR3 bases are TGCGCCAGCAGCCAAGAGGAACAGGCTAACTATGGCTACACCTTC. Encoded protein: CASSQEEQANYGYTF.

This clonotype was found many times. The chain carries TRBV20-1 and TRBJ2-7, with D maybe TRBD2 (6 bases). Germline V CDR1 and CDR2: DFQATT, SNEGSKA (reference sequence). This CDR3 is 14 amino acids long. V lost 3 bases to trimming and J lost 1 base, with 13 bases between them. The DNA of the CDR3 is TGCAGTGCTAGTTCGGGACTGGTATCCTACGAGCAGTACTTC. This gives the protein CSASSGLVSYEQYF.

The J gene is TRBJ2-7, the V gene TRBV12-3 or TRBV12-4; possible D gene TRBD1, 5 bases. This CDR3 has 14 residues. Trimming removed 1 base from V and 6 bases from J, with 13 bases in between. The CDR3: CASSLGRAFAEQYF. CDR3 sequence (DNA): TGTGCCAGCAGTTTAGGCAGGGCCTTTGCCGAGCAGTACTTC.

V gene TRBV5-1 combines with J gene TRBJ2-7; no firm D call. The V gene lost 0 bases and the J gene lost 1 base, with 8 bases spanning the gap. The CDR3 runs to 14 residues. Germline V gene data show CDR1 as SGHRS and CDR2 as YFSETQ. CDR3 residues: CASSLASTSYEQYF. The CDR3 nucleotides read TGCGCCAGCAGCTTGGCATCGACATCCTACGAGCAGTACTTC.

The table lists this clonotype with a few counts. This sequence joins TRBV5-1 and TRBJ2-1, with 7 bases lining up with TRBD2. The CDR3 runs to 15 residues. Germline values: CDR1 SGHRS, CDR2 YFSETQ. V lost 1 base and J lost 3; bases outside the gene matches: 4. CDR3: CASSLRGGDYNEQFF. The CDR3 DNA sequence: TGCGCCAGCAGCTTGCGCGGGGGAGACTACAATGAGCAGTTCTTC.

This rearrangement joins TRBV12-3 or TRBV12-4 to TRBJ1-1; D not certain. The CDR3 loop spans 14 amino acids. V was shortened by 3 bases and J by 6 bases, with 14 bases between the two germline ends. The CDR3 here is CASSFGRPGAEAFF. The CDR3 DNA reads as TGTGCCAGCAGTTTTGGCCGCCCCGGGGCTGAAGCTTTCTTT.

This clonotype has a handful of counts. The chain recombines TRBV20-1 with TRBJ1-2; D is ambiguous. The CDR3 totals 14 residues. CDR1 and CDR2 (germline): DFQATT, SNEGSKA (reference sequence). V was shortened by 0 bases and J by 4 bases, with 12 bases between the two germline ends. The CDR3 spells CSARDFDDSYGYTF. CDR3 DNA: TGCAGTGCTAGAGATTTCGATGATAGCTATGGCTACACCTTC.

V is TRBV5-5 and J is TRBJ2-4; perhaps TRBD1 as D (6 bases). Trimming removed 0 bases at V and 8 bases at J, with 12 bases between. This CDR3 is built from 14 residues. Germline values: CDR1 SGHKS, CDR2 YYEKEE (reference sequence). The CDR3 nucleotides are TGTGCCAGCAGCTTGGAACAGGGCCTGGACATTCAGTACTTC. Its protein product is CASSLEQGLDIQYF.

This clonotype was counted a few times. The chain is built from TRBV20-1 and TRBJ1-4; D is perhaps TRBD1 (5 bases). Germline values: CDR1 DFQATT, CDR2 SNEGSKA (reference sequence). V lost 0 bases and J lost 8, with 13 bases in between. CDR3 length: 14 residues. CDR3 bases: TGCAGTGCTAGAGAAGGCAGGGAAAGCGAAAAACTGTTTTTT. Amino acid sequence: CSAREGRESEKLFF.

The gene calls are TRBV6-5 and TRBJ2-7, with D uncertain. The length of the CDR3 is 13 residues. The V gene lost 0 bases and the J gene lost 6 bases, with 9 bases spanning the gap. Germline V CDR1 and CDR2: MNHEY, SVGAGI. The chain's CDR3 is CASSYSPRAEQYF. DNA for the CDR3: TGTGCCAGCAGTTACTCACCACGGGCCGAGCAGTACTTC.

The rearrangement joins TRBV25-1 to TRBJ2-3; TRBD2 matches 7 bases. Germline assignment: CDR1 MGHDK and CDR2 SYGVNS. Trimming cost V 4 bases and J 5 bases; bases outside gene matches: 3. CDR3 length: 13 residues. The CDR3 is CASSAIAGDTQYF. The CDR3 nucleotides read TGTGCCAGCAGTGCGATAGCGGGAGATACGCAGTATTTT.

There are a few counts of this clonotype. V is TRBV20-1 and J is TRBJ2-1; TRBD2 agrees at 11 bases. V lost 5 bases and J lost 5; bases outside the gene matches: 11. This CDR3 region has 16 residues. The germline gives CDR1 DFQATT, CDR2 SNEGSKA (reference sequence). The CDR3 here is CSAPSASGGYNNEQFF. DNA of the CDR3: TGCAGTGCTCCGTCGGCTAGCGGGGGGTATAACAATGAGCAGTTCTTC.

This clonotype was detected only a few times. V usage is TRBV6-1 and J usage is TRBJ1-1, with 10 bases aligning to TRBD1. Trimming cost V 7 bases and J 5 bases; bases outside gene matches: 7. CDR1 MNHNS and CDR2 SASEGT come from the germline V gene. There are 14 residues in the CDR3. This CDR3 reads CASTQGQGNTEAFF. The CDR3 nucleotides read TGTGCCAGCACCCAGGGACAGGGGAATACTGAAGCTTTCTTT.

In this sample, this clonotype turned up a few times. This chain uses TRBV9 with TRBJ2-3; maybe TRBD1 (5 bases). CDR1 is SGDLS, CDR2 YYNGEE, per germline. Trimming shortened V by 3 bases and J by 2 bases, and 16 bases separated the two germline ends. The CDR3 loop spans 16 amino acids. Here the CDR3 reads CASSAPTETNTDTQYF. DNA for the CDR3: TGTGCCAGCAGCGCCCCGACAGAAACTAACACAGATACGCAGTATTTT. Supplemented by reference TRBV9 and TRBJ2-3, the full variable domain reads DSGVTQTPKHLITATGQRVTLRCSPRSGDLSVYWYQQSLDQGLQFLIQYYNGEERAKGNILERFSAQQFPDLHSELNLSSLELGDSALYFCASSAPTETNTDTQYFGPGTRLTVL.

This clonotype was observed a few times. The rearrangement links TRBV20-1 to TRBJ2-5; D perhaps matches TRBD1 (5 bases). CDR3 length: 13 residues. The germline V gene encodes CDR1 DFQATT and CDR2 SNEGSKA (reference sequence). Trimming took 2 bases from V and 3 from J, leaving 10 bases between them. The CDR3 bases are TGCAGTGCTAGAATGGTAGGGGAAGAGACCCAGTACTTC. It specifies CSARMVGEETQYF.